This T cell receptor (beta chain) was sequenced during a study of early T cells in non-severe SARS-CoV-2 infection. The overall study: Sequencing was performed on bulk RNA from unsorted whole blood, leaving chains unpaired. General study findings and limits: Private and CD4 specificities were missed by VDJdb matching, which favored anti-spike CD8 responses.

As regards this clonotype: Its target is unknown.

This CDR3 contains 13 residues. Trimming at V came to 3 bases and at J to 6 bases, leaving 2 bases not matched to a gene. Individual cDNA molecules were tagged with unique molecular identifiers. TCRdb recomputed calls from the 5' RACE reads with MiXCR, one row per CDR3 protein. The sample has 120,000 or so distinct CDR3 sequences, approximately 12% seen once; the top ten hold around 4.1%. This chain uses TRBV12-3 or TRBV12-4 with TRBJ2-4, with TRBD2 matching 7 bases. This clonotype was obtained from an adult who was a healthcare worker with PCR-confirmed SARS-CoV-2 infection or an uninfected control (not recorded which). Here the sequenced sample was whole blood, taken at baseline. The CDR3 region is CASSFWEGNIQYF. The CDR3 bases are TGTGCCAGCAGTTTTTGGGAGGGAAACATTCAGTACTTC.